These 20 T cell receptor beta chains share one sample of origin, sequenced in a study of blood T cell repertoires in COVID-19. Assay: immunoSEQ multiplex PCR; the TCRdb copy retains only in-frame clones and omits some. The sample has approximately 250,000 clones; about 80% are singletons. The sample was peripheral blood. Receptor source: a human donor in a cohort sampled during active COVID-19.

The CDR3 reads CASRGGQGATATEAFF. The CDR3 DNA follows: TGTGCCAGCAGGGGTGGTCAGGGGGCCACAGCCACTGAAGCTTTCTTT. The chain has TRBV27 and TRBJ1-1, with TRBD1 matching over 8 bases. V lost 6 bases, J lost 4 bases, and 13 bases stayed unmatched. Germline V gene lookup returns CDR1 MNHEY and CDR2 SMNVEV (reference sequence). This CDR3 is 16 amino acids long.

The V call is TRBV7-6, the J call TRBJ1-2, with 8 bases that match TRBD1. The CDR3 runs 14 residues. J lost 9 bases, V lost 5 bases, and 11 bases had no gene match. Germline V gives CDR1 SGHVS, CDR2 FNYEAQ. CDR3 bases: TGTGCCAGCAGCGCTGGACAGGGAGGAAGTAGCTACACCTTC. Translated, it gives CASSAGQGGSSYTF.

V is TRBV5-4 and J is TRBJ1-2; D gene unclear. The CDR3 has 15 residues. The germline V gene encodes CDR1 SGHNT and CDR2 YYREEE (reference sequence). The ends were cut back, 1 base at V and 1 base at J, with 11 bases in the middle. CDR3: CASSLSHGGNYGYTF. DNA of the CDR3: TGTGCCAGCAGCTTGTCACACGGCGGTAACTATGGCTACACCTTC.

The chain recombines TRBV29-1 with TRBJ2-7; D possibly corresponds to TRBD2 (7 bases). Trimming took 3 bases from V and 5 from J, leaving 14 bases between them. The CDR3 runs 13 residues. From germline, CDR1 is SQVTM and CDR2 ANQGSEA. Here the CDR3 reads CSVDGGRINEQYF. The CDR3 DNA reads as TGCAGCGTTGACGGGGGGCGCATTAACGAGCAGTACTTC.

The gene calls are TRBV2 and TRBJ2-1; 9 bases are shared with TRBD2. The CDR3 is 15 residues long. The ends lost 3 bases at V and 2 bases at J; junction bases unmatched: 2. The V gene's germline CDR1 is SNHLY and CDR2 FYNNEI. For the CDR3, the DNA is TGTGCCAGCAGTGAGGCTAGCGGGGCCTACAATGAGCAGTTCTTC. Its protein product is CASSEASGAYNEQFF.

The count of this clone is one. This chain connects TRBV9 to TRBJ2-3, with a tentative D call TRBD1 (5 bases). Per germline, CDR1 SGDLS and CDR2 YYNGEE. The CDR3 spans 15 residues. V shed 6 bases and J shed 0 bases, with 14 bases lying between them. CDR3 sequence: CASTKGAVSTDTQYF. CDR3 in DNA: TGTGCCAGCACCAAAGGGGCCGTTAGCACAGATACGCAGTATTTT.

About this clone: One end of the junction fails to match germline, which may point to a read error. V usage is TRBV7-7 and J usage is TRBJ2-1, with 8 bases identical to TRBD2. The CDR3 extends over 15 amino acids. CDR1 is SSHAT, CDR2 FNYEAQ, per germline (reference sequence). This CDR3 is CASSPGLAQYNEQFF. The DNA for the CDR3 is TGTGCTAGCAGCCCAGGACTAGCCCAGTACAATGAGCAGTTCTTC.

The chain recombines TRBV19 with TRBJ2-2, with 8 bases that match TRBD1. The junction had 6 bases not matched to a gene; V was cut back by 8 bases and J by 4 bases. The germline CDR1 and CDR2 sequences are LNHDA and SQIVND (reference sequence). The CDR3 totals 14 residues. This CDR3 reads CASSQGAGTGELFF. The DNA for the CDR3 is TGTGCCAGTTCGCAGGGGGCTGGCACCGGGGAGCTGTTTTTT.

This clone was seen once. The chain links TRBV7-9 to TRBJ2-5, with D tentatively TRBD2 (5 bases). The germline gives CDR1 SEHNR, CDR2 FQNEAQ (reference sequence). Trimming pared 1 base from V and 5 bases from J, leaving 11 bases between. This CDR3 contains 14 residues. The CDR3 coding sequence is TGTGCCAGCAGCTTAGAGAGAGCGGAGGAGACCCAGTACTTC. It translates to CASSLERAEETQYF.

This clone has a handful of counts. CDR3 bases: TGTGCCACCAGCAGACCTTCACGGACAATAGATGGCTACACCTTC. This translates into CATSRPSRTIDGYTF. J is TRBJ1-2 and V is TRBV15; D perhaps matches TRBD1 (5 bases). Trimming shortened V by 2 bases and J by 6 bases, and 16 bases separated the two germline ends. The CDR3 is 15 amino acids. CDR1 is LNHNV, CDR2 YYDKDF, per germline (reference sequence).

This clone was detected once. This sequence joins TRBV7-2 and TRBJ2-3; 12 bases align to TRBD2. Unmatched junction bases numbered 6, after V lost 7 bases and J lost 4 bases. Looked up from germline, CDR1 is SGHTA and CDR2 is FQGNSA. CDR3 length: 15 residues. The DNA for the CDR3 is TGTGCCAGCACTCTAGCGGGAGGGCGGGCAGATACGCAGTATTTT. Translating gives CASTLAGGRADTQYF.

The V gene is TRBV23-1, the J gene TRBJ2-7; TRBD1 matches at 10 bases. TRBV23-1 is treated as an ORF (open reading frame) with a function not yet certain. Trimming at V came to 2 bases and at J to 6 bases, leaving 10 bases not matched to a gene. This CDR3 has 16 amino acids. Written as DNA, the CDR3 is TGCGCCAGCAGTCAAGGGGGACAGGGGACGTCTCGCGAGCAGTACTTC. Translating it yields CASSQGGQGTSREQYF.

V and J are TRBV6-1 and TRBJ1-1; no clear D gene. Trimming took 3 bases from V and 1 from J, leaving 15 bases between them. From germline, CDR1 is MNHNS and CDR2 SASEGT. This CDR3 region has 16 residues. The CDR3: CASSEHIMRRNTEAFF. CDR3 nucleotides: TGTGCCAGCAGTGAGCACATAATGAGGAGGAACACTGAAGCTTTCTTT.

The CDR3 DNA follows: TGTGCCAGCAGCCCTCGTCGGGCTAGCGGGGGGACCGGGGAGCTGTTTTTT. It codes for CASSPRRASGGTGELFF. The chain carries TRBV6-2 or TRBV6-3 and TRBJ2-2; 11 nucleotides line up with TRBD2. Looked up from germline, CDR1 is MNHEY and CDR2 is SVGEGT. The V segment lost 6 bases and the J segment 5 bases; nucleotides outside the gene matches: 11. This CDR3 comprises 17 residues.

The J gene is TRBJ1-2, the V gene TRBV7-2; D might be TRBD1 (6 bases). With 5 bases removed from V and 6 bases from J, the gap between germline ends came to 13 bases. The germline CDR1 and CDR2 sequences are SGHTA and FQGNSA. This CDR3 region has 13 residues. CDR3 in amino acids: CASSPHRADGYTF. The DNA for the CDR3 is TGTGCCAGCAGCCCACACAGGGCTGATGGCTACACCTTC.

The J gene is TRBJ2-7, the V gene TRBV6-5; 7 bases are shared with TRBD2. V was clipped by 7 bases and J by 4 bases; unmatched bases: 7. CDR1 is MNHEY and CDR2 is SVGAGI in the germline V gene. This CDR3 has 13 amino acids. The CDR3 coding sequence is TGTGCCAGCACGGCAGGGACTATGTACGAGCAGTACTTC. This translates into CASTAGTMYEQYF.

V is TRBV7-6 and J is TRBJ2-7, with 14 nucleotides matching TRBD2. This CDR3 has 15 amino acids. Germline assignment: CDR1 SGHVS and CDR2 FNYEAQ. V lost 5 bases to trimming and J lost 4 bases; unmatched junction nucleotides: 4. DNA of the CDR3: TGTGCCAGCAGCCGGACTAGCGGGGGGCTATACGAGCAGTACTTC. It encodes CASSRTSGGLYEQYF.

This clone has only one observation. V is TRBV29-1 and J is TRBJ1-1; a weak D match, TRBD1 (6 bases). Germline-derived CDR1 and CDR2 are SQVTM and ANQGSEA. This CDR3 has 13 residues. The ends were cut back, 2 bases at V and 3 bases at J, with 10 bases in the middle. The DNA for the CDR3 is TGCAGCGTTGAAAGGACAGCAGACACTGAAGCTTTCTTT. Protein product: CSVERTADTEAFF.

This clone was detected once. The genes are TRBV11-2 and TRBJ2-1; D gene uncertain. Trimming left V 5 bases short and J 0 bases short, with 11 bases between. CDR1 SGHAT and CDR2 FQNNGV come from the germline V gene. The CDR3 contains 15 residues. DNA of the CDR3: TGTGCCAGCAGCCCCCGCCTATCCTCCTACAATGAGCAGTTCTTC. It specifies CASSPRLSSYNEQFF.

The chain carries TRBV6-5 and TRBJ2-4; TRBD1 matches 8 bases. Losses at the gene ends were 8 bases for V and 6 bases for J; bases not matched to a gene: 6. The germline gives CDR1 MNHEY, CDR2 SVGAGI. There are 13 residues in the CDR3. In DNA, the CDR3 is TGTGCCAGCTCCCGGGACAGGACAAACATTCAGTACTTC. It codes for CASSRDRTNIQYF.